This T cell receptor beta chain was observed in a study of OX40 agonist ivuxolimab in advanced cancers. Study at large: Patients undergoing dose escalation presented with hepatocellular carcinoma, melanoma, renal cell or head and neck cancer.

The CDR3 covers 14 residues. Germline values: CDR1 SGHTA, CDR2 FQGNSA. J was trimmed by 6 bases and V by 4 bases; bases with no gene match: 5. Method: immunoSEQ multiplex PCR; TCRdb's copy keeps in-frame clones and lacks some. Of about 75,000 clones detected, more than 75% appear once; the ten largest clones hold 0.3% to 0.4%. This specimen was CD4+ or CD8+ T cells sorted from blood, taken in a trial of the OX40 agonist ivuxolimab. This clonotype was sampled from an adult with an advanced solid tumor such as melanoma, head and neck, liver or kidney cancer. The V and J genes are TRBV7-2 and TRBJ1-4; 7 nucleotides line up with TRBD1. The CDR3 bases are TGTGCCAGCAGCTCGCAGGGGGGGTATGAAAAACTGTTTTTT. It encodes CASSSQGGYEKLFF.